The 21 T cell receptor beta chains presented below share a single source sample, sequenced in a study of T cells after yellow fever vaccination. TCRdb ran MiXCR on the 5' RACE reads and lists one entry per CDR3 protein. The sample lists 450,000 to 650,000 distinct CDR3 sequences; less than 25% were seen once. Source: PBMCs, taken less than 25 days after the first yellow fever vaccination. The receptor set was obtained from a man younger than 30 who received the YFV17D yellow fever vaccine.

This clonotype has a handful of counts. The chain is built from TRBV7-2 and TRBJ2-1; 11 bases agree with TRBD2. V shed 8 bases and J 5 bases; nucleotides not matched to a gene: 8. Germline CDR1 is SGHTA and CDR2 is FQGNSA. This CDR3 is built from 15 residues. In nucleotides, the CDR3 is TGTGCCAGCCGGCCTAGCGGGGGGCCCCACAATGAGCAGTTCTTC. Protein product: CASRPSGGPHNEQFF.

Here the CDR3 DNA reads TGTGCCAGTAGCGGGACTAGCGGGGTTCGGAGCTCCTACAATGAGCAGTTCTTC. Translation gives CASSGTSGVRSSYNEQFF. This chain links TRBV19 with TRBJ2-1, with 13 bases lining up with TRBD2. Trimming removed 6 bases from V and 0 bases from J; junction bases left unmatched: 8. The CDR3 runs 18 residues. The V gene's germline CDR1 is LNHDA and CDR2 SQIVND (reference sequence). The complete variable domain, with remaining parts taken from reference TRBV19 and TRBJ2-1, reads DGGITQSPKYLFRKEGQNVTLSCEQNLNHDAMYWYRQDPGQGLRLIYYSQIVNDFQKGDIAEGYSVSREKKESFPLTVTSAQKNPTAFYLCASSGTSGVRSSYNEQFFGPGTRLTVL.

The chain is built from TRBV4-1 and TRBJ1-1, with a possible D match to TRBD1 (5 bases). Trimming stripped 1 base from V and 3 bases from J, with 6 bases between. Germline CDR1 is MGHRA and CDR2 is YSYEKL. The CDR3 has 13 residues. The CDR3 nucleotides are TGCGCCAGCAGCCAAGTGGGACACACTGAAGCTTTCTTT. It is translated as CASSQVGHTEAFF.

The gene calls are TRBV11-1 and TRBJ1-5, with 8 bases that match TRBD1. J lost 4 bases, V lost 5 bases, and 16 bases had no gene match. Germline V gives CDR1 SGHAT, CDR2 FQDESV (reference sequence). The CDR3 contains 18 residues. Written as DNA, the CDR3 is TGTGCCAGCAGCGGTACCGGCGGAGCAGGGGGCGCGAATCAGCCCCAGCATTTT. Its translation: CASSGTGGAGGANQPQHF.

This clonotype was seen more than once but under ten times. This sequence joins TRBV2 and TRBJ1-4, with D possibly being TRBD1 (6 bases). Trimming took off 7 bases at V and 4 bases at J, with 13 bases between the two ends. The germline V gene has CDR1 SNHLY and CDR2 FYNNEI. The CDR3 runs to 14 residues. The CDR3 reads CASNRGQNNEKLFF. Here the CDR3 DNA reads TGTGCCAGCAATCGAGGACAGAATAATGAAAAACTGTTTTTT.

This clonotype was counted between two and nine times. The chain uses TRBV5-4 and TRBJ2-3, with 7 bases lining up with TRBD1. In germline, CDR1 is SGHNT, CDR2 YYREEE (reference sequence). There are 15 residues in the CDR3. V lost 2 bases and J lost 3; bases outside the gene matches: 6. DNA of the CDR3: TGTGCCAGCAGCTTCGACAGGGTAATAACAGATACGCAGTATTTT. Translated, it gives CASSFDRVITDTQYF.

This clonotype was detected only a few times. The gene calls are TRBV6-5 and TRBJ2-7, with D tentatively TRBD1 or TRBD2 (6 bases each). The CDR3 is 17 amino acids. With 0 bases removed from V and 4 bases from J, the gap between germline ends came to 19 bases. Germline V lookup: CDR1 MNHEY, CDR2 SVGAGI. This CDR3 is CASSYSGSGGAAYEQYF. DNA for the CDR3: TGTGCCAGCAGTTACTCCGGCTCCGGGGGCGCCGCATACGAGCAGTACTTC.

The chain employs TRBV7-8 and TRBJ1-1; D remains unclear. CDR3 length equals 14 residues. From germline, CDR1 is SGHVS and CDR2 FQNEAQ. Trimming cost V 2 bases and J 2 bases, with 9 bases left between them. The CDR3 DNA reads as TGTGCCAGCAGCTTATTTTCTTCTAACACTGAAGCTTTCTTT. It translates to CASSLFSSNTEAFF.

The J gene is TRBJ2-5, the V gene TRBV7-9, with 11 positions matching TRBD2. CDR1 SEHNR and CDR2 FQNEAQ come from the germline V gene (reference sequence). V shed 9 bases, J shed 5 bases, and the junction held 5 bases outside the gene matches. This CDR3 spans 13 amino acids. CDR3 in amino acids: CARATSGEETQYF. The CDR3 DNA reads TGTGCCAGGGCGACTAGCGGGGAGGAGACCCAGTACTTC.

This clonotype has a handful of counts. V is TRBV20-1 and J is TRBJ2-5; D is uncertain. Germline V CDR1 and CDR2: DFQATT, SNEGSKA (reference sequence). The CDR3 length is 9 residues. With 5 bases removed from V and 7 bases from J, the gap between germline ends came to 5 bases. The CDR3 loop is CSAQRTQYF. Written as DNA, the CDR3 is TGCAGTGCTCAGCGGACCCAGTACTTC.

This clonotype showed up just a few times. The gene calls are TRBV7-9 and TRBJ1-6; 7 bases align to TRBD1. V lost 5 bases and J lost 5; bases outside the gene matches: 6. CDR1 is SEHNR and CDR2 is FQNEAQ in the germline V gene (reference sequence). The CDR3 extends over 15 amino acids. As DNA, the CDR3 is TGTGCCAGCAGCCAAGTGACAGGGAATAATTCACCCCTCCACTTT. Its translation: CASSQVTGNNSPLHF.

This clonotype came up a few times. This sequence joins TRBV7-2 and TRBJ2-3; possibly TRBD2 for D (5 bases). Looked up from germline, CDR1 is SGHTA and CDR2 is FQGNSA. V lost 6 bases to trimming and J lost 6 bases, with 19 bases between them. The length of the CDR3 is 15 residues. The CDR3 sequence: CASSYSLAGWDTQYF. For the CDR3, the DNA is TGTGCCAGCAGTTACTCCCTTGCGGGCTGGGATACGCAGTATTTT.

This chain links TRBV7-2 with TRBJ2-1; the D gene is possibly TRBD2 (6 bases). This CDR3 has 14 residues. V was shortened by 2 bases and J by 10 bases, with 15 bases between the two germline ends. The germline V gene has CDR1 SGHTA and CDR2 FQGNSA. CDR3 protein: CASSLTVAEMEQFF. The CDR3, as DNA: TGTGCCAGCAGCTTAACAGTAGCGGAGATGGAGCAGTTCTTC.

In its sample, this clonotype was seen a few times. The J gene is TRBJ2-1, the V gene TRBV6-1; D is unclear. The CDR3 has 14 residues. CDR1 MNHNS and CDR2 SASEGT come from the germline V gene. The V end lost 7 bases, the J end lost 8 bases, and 18 bases lay between the germline ends. CDR3 bases: TGTGCCAGCACCAACCGGGTTACCCGCGATGAGCAGTTCTTC. This sequence encodes CASTNRVTRDEQFF.

The V gene is TRBV5-5, the J gene TRBJ2-1, with 9 bases that match TRBD1. This CDR3 spans 17 amino acids. Trimming cost V 5 bases and J 6 bases; bases outside gene matches: 15. Germline V gene sequence: CDR1 SGHKS, CDR2 YYEKEE (reference sequence). CDR3 sequence reads: CASSPRLNRGLFNEQFF. The CDR3 DNA follows: TGTGCCAGCAGTCCACGCCTCAACAGGGGGCTCTTCAATGAGCAGTTCTTC.

This clonotype was found a few times. J is TRBJ1-6 and V is TRBV7-2; D ambiguous. Germline lookup yields CDR1 SGHTA and CDR2 FQGNSA. V was clipped by 1 base and J by 4 bases, with 8 bases between them. This CDR3 has 15 amino acids. The DNA of the CDR3 is TGTGCCAGCAGCTTAGGGGCAGTTTATAATTCACCCCTCCACTTT. It codes for CASSLGAVYNSPLHF.

The rearrangement uses TRBV6-1 and TRBJ2-5; D is possibly TRBD1 (6 bases). CDR3 length: 15 amino acids. With 5 bases removed from V and 4 bases from J, the gap between germline ends came to 17 bases. Germline CDR1 MNHNS, CDR2 SASEGT. This CDR3 reads CASSPRTVTPETQYF. The CDR3 coding sequence is TGTGCCAGCAGTCCGAGGACAGTAACCCCAGAGACCCAGTACTTC.

This clonotype has a handful of counts. This chain connects TRBV5-6 to TRBJ1-1; D remains unclear. The V gene lost 1 base and the J gene lost 7 bases, with 11 bases spanning the gap. The length of the CDR3 is 13 residues. CDR1 and CDR2 from the germline V gene are SGHDT and YYEEEE. The CDR3 region is CASSLYRGNEAFF. The CDR3 coding sequence is TGTGCCAGCAGCTTGTATCGCGGGAATGAAGCTTTCTTT.

CDR3 nucleotides: TGTGCCAGCAGCTTAGTTGCCTCTGGGGCCAACGTCCTGACTTTC. Protein product: CASSLVASGANVLTF. The rearrangement joins TRBV7-2 to TRBJ2-6; D unclear. V lost 1 base, J lost 0 bases, and 4 bases lay in between. CDR1 and CDR2 from the germline V gene are SGHTA and FQGNSA. The CDR3 contains 15 residues. Full variable domain (remainder filled in from reference TRBV7-2 and TRBJ2-6): GAGVSQSPSNKVTEKGKDVELRCDPISGHTALYWYRQSLGQGLEFLIYFQGNSAPDKSGLPSDRFSAERTGGSVSTLTIQRTQQEDSAVYLCASSLVASGANVLTFGAGSRLTVL.

The sample holds a few counts of this clonotype. The chain couples TRBV19 to TRBJ2-5, with 10 bases fitting TRBD2. This CDR3 has 16 residues. J gave up 2 bases and V 3 bases, and 6 bases lay outside the gene matches. CDR1 LNHDA and CDR2 SQIVND come from the germline V gene (reference sequence). The CDR3 spells CASSMAASGGQETQYF. DNA of the CDR3: TGTGCCAGTAGTATGGCCGCTAGCGGGGGACAAGAGACCCAGTACTTC. The variable domain in full, completed from reference TRBV19 and TRBJ2-5, reads DGGITQSPKYLFRKEGQNVTLSCEQNLNHDAMYWYRQDPGQGLRLIYYSQIVNDFQKGDIAEGYSVSREKKESFPLTVTSAQKNPTAFYLCASSMAASGGQETQYFGPGTRLLVL.

This clonotype was detected a few times. The chain is built from TRBV15 and TRBJ2-7; D gene uncertain. The CDR3 has 15 residues. Germline V gives CDR1 LNHNV, CDR2 YYDKDF (reference sequence). V shed 3 bases and J shed 1 base, with 13 bases lying between them. The CDR3 spells CATSRAIGPSYEQYF. Written as DNA, the CDR3 is TGTGCCACCAGCAGGGCTATAGGGCCTTCCTACGAGCAGTACTTC.